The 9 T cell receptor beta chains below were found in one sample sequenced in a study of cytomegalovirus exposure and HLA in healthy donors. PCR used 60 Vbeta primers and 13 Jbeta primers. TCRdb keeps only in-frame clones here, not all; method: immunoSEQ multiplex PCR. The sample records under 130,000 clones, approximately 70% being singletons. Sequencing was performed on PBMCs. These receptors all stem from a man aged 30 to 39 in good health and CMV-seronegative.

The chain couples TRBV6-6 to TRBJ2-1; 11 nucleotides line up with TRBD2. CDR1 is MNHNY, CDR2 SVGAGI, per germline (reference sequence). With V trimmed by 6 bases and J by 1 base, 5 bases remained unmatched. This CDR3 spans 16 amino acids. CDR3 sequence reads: CASRTTSGSSYNEQFF. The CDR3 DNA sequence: TGTGCCAGCAGAACTACTAGCGGGAGTTCCTACAATGAGCAGTTCTTC.

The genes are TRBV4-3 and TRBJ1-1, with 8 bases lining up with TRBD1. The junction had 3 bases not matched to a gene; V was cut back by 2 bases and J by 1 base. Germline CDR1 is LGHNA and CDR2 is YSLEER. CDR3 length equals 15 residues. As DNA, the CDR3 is TGCGCCAGCAGCCAACACGGGACAGGGAACACTGAAGCTTTCTTT. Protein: CASSQHGTGNTEAFF.

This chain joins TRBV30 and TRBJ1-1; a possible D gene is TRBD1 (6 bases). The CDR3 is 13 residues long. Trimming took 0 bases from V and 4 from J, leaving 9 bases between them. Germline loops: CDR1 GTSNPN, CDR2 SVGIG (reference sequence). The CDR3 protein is CAWSVGGPTEAFF. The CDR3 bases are TGTGCCTGGAGTGTGGGGGGGCCCACTGAAGCTTTCTTT.

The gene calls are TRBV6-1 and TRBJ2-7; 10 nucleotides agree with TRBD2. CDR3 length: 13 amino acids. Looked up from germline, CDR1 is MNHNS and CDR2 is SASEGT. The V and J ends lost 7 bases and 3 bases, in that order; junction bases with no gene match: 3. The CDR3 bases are TGTGCCAGCAAAAGACTAGCGGGCTACGAGCAGTACTTC. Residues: CASKRLAGYEQYF.

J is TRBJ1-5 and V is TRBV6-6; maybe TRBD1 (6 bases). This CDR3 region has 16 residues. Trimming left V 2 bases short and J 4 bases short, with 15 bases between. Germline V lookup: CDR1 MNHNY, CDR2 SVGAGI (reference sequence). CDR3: CASSYLQGLGNQPQHF. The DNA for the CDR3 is TGTGCCAGCAGTTACCTTCAGGGGCTCGGGAATCAGCCCCAGCATTTT.

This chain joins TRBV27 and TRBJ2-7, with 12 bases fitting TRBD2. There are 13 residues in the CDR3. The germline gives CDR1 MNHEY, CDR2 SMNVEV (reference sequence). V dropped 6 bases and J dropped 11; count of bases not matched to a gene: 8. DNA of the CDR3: TGTGCCAGCAGACCGACTAGCGGGAGCGGGGAGTACTTC. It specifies CASRPTSGSGEYF.

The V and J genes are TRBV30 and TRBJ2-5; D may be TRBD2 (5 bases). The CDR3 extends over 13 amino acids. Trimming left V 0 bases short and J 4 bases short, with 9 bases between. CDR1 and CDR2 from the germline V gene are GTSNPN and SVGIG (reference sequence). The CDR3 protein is CAWSVRGPETQYF. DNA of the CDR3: TGTGCCTGGAGTGTACGGGGTCCAGAGACCCAGTACTTC.

Written as DNA, the CDR3 is TGTGCCAGCAGTCTATCGGGAGGCACGAACACTGAAGCTTTCTTT. It encodes CASSLSGGTNTEAFF. V usage is TRBV28 and J usage is TRBJ1-1; no clear D. The V end lost 5 bases, the J end lost 1 base, and 14 bases lay between the germline ends. CDR3 size: 15 residues. CDR1 and CDR2 from the germline V gene are MDHEN and SYDVKM.

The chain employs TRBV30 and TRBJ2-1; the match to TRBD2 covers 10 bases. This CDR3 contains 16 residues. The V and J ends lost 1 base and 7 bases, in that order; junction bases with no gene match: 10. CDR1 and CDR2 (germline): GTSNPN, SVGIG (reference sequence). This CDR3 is CAWSALAGGPKNEQFF. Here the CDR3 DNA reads TGTGCCTGGAGTGCCTTAGCGGGAGGACCAAAAAATGAGCAGTTCTTC.